This TCR beta chain stems from a study of T cells in Graves' hyperthyroidism and ophthalmopathy. Study findings and constraints: Most thyroid clonotypes expanded above 0.001 appeared in blood too.

A note on this clonotype: Its antigen is undetermined.

Diagnostic assessment was based on clinical symptoms, serum thyroxine and TRAb, thyroid ultrasound and orbital computed tomography. Amplification of TCR beta CDR3 regions used RNA as the template. Carried out on the TCR CDR3, a first-round RT-PCR used the HTBI primer set. A single record per CDR3 protein comes from TCRdb applying MiXCR to the multiplex PCR reads. The sample contains around 440,000 distinct CDR3 sequences, less than 20% of which appear only once. Sequencing input: blood. The clonotype comes from a woman under 30 with Graves' hyperthyroidism.

The CDR3 loop reads CASHRVVGTEAFF. The CDR3 nucleotides are TGTGCCAGTCACAGGGTTGTGGGGACTGAAGCTTTCTTT. This chain uses TRBV19 with TRBJ1-1, with D tentatively TRBD1 (6 bases). The CDR3 runs to 13 residues. From germline, CDR1 is LNHDA and CDR2 SQIVND (reference sequence). V lost 8 bases, J lost 5 bases, and 15 bases lay in between.